One sample yielded the 32 T cell receptor beta chains listed below, sequenced in a study of early T cells in non-severe SARS-CoV-2 infection. TCRdb independently ran MiXCR on the 5' RACE reads; one entry per CDR3 protein. The sample lists about 63,000 distinct CDR3 sequences; around 13% were seen once. The sequenced sample was whole blood. These receptors originate from an adult who was a healthcare worker with PCR-confirmed SARS-CoV-2 infection or an uninfected control (not recorded which).

In its sample, this clonotype was seen many times. This sequence joins TRBV6-2 or TRBV6-3 and TRBJ2-1; the D call may be TRBD1 or TRBD2 (5 bases each). The germline CDR1 and CDR2 sequences are MNHEY and SVGEGT. V was cut by 6 bases and J by 2 bases, with 20 bases left in between. The CDR3 has 17 residues. CDR3 sequence: CASRTRPGTEAYNEQFF. CDR3 in DNA: TGTGCCAGCAGAACCAGACCCGGGACGGAGGCCTACAATGAGCAGTTCTTC.

This clonotype has only a few counts. This chain joins TRBV2 and TRBJ2-7; D is perhaps TRBD2 (5 bases). The CDR3 is made up of 12 amino acids. Germline CDR1 and CDR2: SNHLY and FYNNEI. V gave up 6 bases and J gave up 2 bases, with 8 bases separating them. CDR3 nucleotide sequence: TGTGCCAGCAGGCCCGGGACCTACGAGCAGTACTTC. Translation: CASRPGTYEQYF.

This clonotype was observed many times. This chain uses TRBV10-3 with TRBJ1-1, with 9 bases fitting TRBD1. The germline V gene has CDR1 ENHRY and CDR2 SYGVKD. V lost 6 bases, J lost 5 bases, and 10 bases stayed unmatched. CDR3 length equals 15 residues. The CDR3 loop is CAISSTGQGYTEAFF. As DNA, the CDR3 is TGTGCCATCAGCTCCACGGGACAGGGATATACTGAAGCTTTCTTT.

The chain combines TRBV2 with TRBJ1-1, with a possible D match to TRBD1 (5 bases). Germline V gene sequence: CDR1 SNHLY, CDR2 FYNNEI. The CDR3 runs 15 residues. V dropped 6 bases and J dropped 0 bases, with 14 bases sitting between them. CDR3 sequence (DNA): TGTGCCAGCAGCCCCCAGGGAGCGCTGAACACTGAAGCTTTCTTT. This gives the protein CASSPQGALNTEAFF.

The table lists this clonotype with a few counts. The chain employs TRBV5-1 and TRBJ2-3; D might be TRBD1 or TRBD2, each matching 6 bases. With 4 bases removed from V and 2 bases from J, the gap between germline ends came to 14 bases. The germline V gene has CDR1 SGHRS and CDR2 YFSETQ. CDR3 length: 15 residues. The CDR3 coding sequence is TGCGCCAGCAGCCCTACAGGGAGGTCCACAGATACGCAGTATTTT. It specifies CASSPTGRSTDTQYF.

This chain connects TRBV10-2 to TRBJ2-7; the D is unclear. V was trimmed by 6 bases and J by 12 bases, leaving 18 bases between them. CDR1 is WSHSY, CDR2 SAAADI, per germline. The CDR3 is 12 residues long. The CDR3 protein is CASRGTEPVSYF. The CDR3 DNA reads TGCGCCAGCAGGGGAACAGAACCCGTTTCGTACTTC.

This clonotype was recorded a few times. The V and J genes are TRBV10-3 and TRBJ2-6, with 12 bases fitting TRBD2. Trimming at V came to 4 bases and at J to 0 bases, leaving 7 bases not matched to a gene. Germline V gene sequence: CDR1 ENHRY, CDR2 SYGVKD. CDR3 size: 19 residues. CDR3 coding DNA: TGTGCCATCAGTGCAAAAGGACTAGCGGGGACCTCTGGGGCCAACGTCCTGACTTTC. The encoded protein is CAISAKGLAGTSGANVLTF.

The sample holds many counts of this clonotype. At one end, the junction sequence differs from germline, possibly due to a read error. This rearrangement joins TRBV18 to TRBJ1-1; maybe TRBD1 (6 bases). The CDR3 covers 13 residues. CDR1 and CDR2 (germline): KGHSH, LQKENI. The CDR3 nucleotides read TGTGCCAGCTTACCAGGGGAAGACACTGAAGCTTTCTTT. Residues: CASLPGEDTEAFF.

The chain joins TRBV10-3 to TRBJ2-7, with D perhaps being TRBD1 or TRBD2 (5 bases each). Germline V lookup: CDR1 ENHRY, CDR2 SYGVKD. Trimming shortened V by 0 bases and J by 9 bases, and 15 bases separated the two germline ends. The CDR3 runs 14 residues. CDR3 sequence reads: CAISESGARIGQYF. CDR3 nucleotide sequence: TGTGCCATCAGTGAGTCCGGGGCGCGAATTGGGCAGTACTTC.

The table lists this clonotype with many counts. The chain uses TRBV7-9 and TRBJ2-7; the match to TRBD2 covers 14 bases. Unmatched junction bases numbered 20, after V lost 10 bases and J lost 12 bases. This CDR3 region has 16 residues. The germline CDR1 and CDR2 sequences are SEHNR and FQNEAQ (reference sequence). The CDR3 bases are TGTGCCACAACCGGGACTAGCGGGGGATACAGCAGTACGTGGTACTTC. This sequence encodes CATTGTSGGYSSTWYF.

V is TRBV7-9 and J is TRBJ1-2; D is undetermined. The V gene lost 1 base and the J gene lost 5 bases, with 11 bases spanning the gap. Germline values: CDR1 SEHNR, CDR2 FQNEAQ (reference sequence). CDR3 size: 14 residues. The CDR3 DNA follows: TGTGCCAGCAGCTTAGGCCCTCGGCTTTATGGCTACACCTTC. Its protein product is CASSLGPRLYGYTF.

This clonotype was observed many times. The chain carries TRBV4-1 and TRBJ2-3; 10 positions match TRBD2. Germline values: CDR1 MGHRA, CDR2 YSYEKL. With 1 base clipped from V and 3 bases from J, the junction kept 7 bases outside the gene matches. The CDR3 runs 17 residues. In DNA form, the CDR3 reads TGCGCCAGCAGCCAAGGATTTAGCGGGGGGATAACAGATACGCAGTATTTT. This encodes CASSQGFSGGITDTQYF.

This clonotype was seen once. The chain combines TRBV6-2 or TRBV6-3 with TRBJ2-1, with TRBD2 matching 10 bases. Germline V gene lookup returns CDR1 MNHEY and CDR2 SVGEGT. The CDR3 spans 16 residues. V lost 6 bases and J lost 4; bases outside the gene matches: 9. The CDR3 is CASSPSGGPIYNEQFF. CDR3 nucleotides: TGTGCCAGCAGCCCTAGCGGGGGCCCCATTTACAATGAGCAGTTCTTC.

In this sample, this clonotype turned up a few times. The DNA for the CDR3 is TGCGCCAGCAGCTTCGACACTGTAGAGCAGTACTTC. It codes for CASSFDTVEQYF. The V gene is TRBV5-1, the J gene TRBJ2-7; D ambiguous. Germline V CDR1 and CDR2: SGHRS, YFSETQ. Trimming stripped 2 bases from V and 7 bases from J, with 10 bases between. The CDR3 totals 12 residues.

This chain links TRBV4-2 with TRBJ1-2, with a tentative D call TRBD1 (5 bases). Trimming pared 1 base from V and 1 base from J, leaving 13 bases between. Germline values: CDR1 LGHNA, CDR2 YNFKEQ. The CDR3 has 16 amino acids. CDR3 sequence reads: CASSQVVGTSNYGYTF. In DNA, the CDR3 is TGTGCCAGCAGCCAAGTCGTAGGGACGAGTAACTATGGCTACACCTTC.

This clonotype has ten or more counts. V and J are TRBV11-2 and TRBJ1-4, with D perhaps TRBD1 (6 bases). Germline CDR1 SGHAT, CDR2 FQNNGV. This CDR3 comprises 15 residues. The V and J ends lost 4 bases and 7 bases respectively, with 16 bases between them. As DNA, the CDR3 is TGTGCCAGCAGCTACCAGCGGGGGGCGCGTGAAAAACTGTTTTTT. Residues: CASSYQRGAREKLFF.

V is TRBV25-1 and J is TRBJ2-4, with TRBD1 as a possible D gene (6 bases). The CDR3 sequence is 15 residues long. The V gene lost 4 bases and the J gene lost 1 base, with 11 bases spanning the gap. Germline V gene lookup returns CDR1 MGHDK and CDR2 SYGVNS. CDR3 sequence reads: CASSAQGSAKNIQYF. The DNA for the CDR3 is TGTGCCAGCAGTGCACAGGGTTCGGCCAAAAACATTCAGTACTTC.

This clonotype was detected many times. V gene TRBV9 combines with J gene TRBJ1-4, with D uncertain. The V and J ends lost 4 bases and 3 bases respectively, with 13 bases between them. CDR1 is SGDLS and CDR2 is YYNGEE in the germline V gene. This CDR3 has 15 residues. This CDR3 reads CASSLTSVPNEKLFF. CDR3 DNA sequence: TGTGCCAGCAGCCTTACCAGTGTCCCTAATGAAAAACTGTTTTTT. Full variable domain (rest looked up from reference TRBV9 and TRBJ1-4): DSGVTQTPKHLITATGQRVTLRCSPRSGDLSVYWYQQSLDQGLQFLIQYYNGEERAKGNILERFSAQQFPDLHSELNLSSLELGDSALYFCASSLTSVPNEKLFFGSGTQLSVL.

This clonotype was seen ten or more times. The chain is built from TRBV9 and TRBJ2-2, with 7 bases aligning to TRBD2. Unmatched junction bases numbered 8, after V lost 4 bases and J lost 8 bases. The CDR3 is 14 amino acids. The germline V gene has CDR1 SGDLS and CDR2 YYNGEE. DNA for the CDR3: TGTGCCAGCAGCCCAGGGAGGGTTGAGGGGGAGCTGTTTTTT. Amino acid sequence: CASSPGRVEGELFF.

The rearrangement uses TRBV20-1 and TRBJ2-3; the match to TRBD2 covers 9 bases. The CDR3 is 14 residues long. Germline loops: CDR1 DFQATT, CDR2 SNEGSKA (reference sequence). Losses at the gene ends were 4 bases for V and 3 bases for J; bases not matched to a gene: 5. The CDR3 is CSATTSGLTDTQYF. CDR3 DNA sequence: TGCAGTGCTACGACTAGCGGCCTAACAGATACGCAGTATTTT.

This clonotype was picked up one time. This sequence joins TRBV5-4 and TRBJ1-1; D unclear. There are 15 residues in the CDR3. The germline V and J ends were trimmed by 0 bases and 2 bases, with 11 bases remaining between them. Germline CDR1 and CDR2: SGHNT and YYREEE (reference sequence). The CDR3 spells CASSLGSGFNTEAFF. The DNA of the CDR3 is TGTGCCAGCAGCTTGGGGTCAGGTTTCAACACTGAAGCTTTCTTT.

This clonotype was counted only a few times. This sequence joins TRBV5-4 and TRBJ2-3; the D call may be TRBD1 or TRBD2 (5 bases each). The CDR3 runs 15 residues. V was clipped by 4 bases and J by 6 bases, with 18 bases between them. Germline V gene data show CDR1 as SGHNT and CDR2 as YYREEE (reference sequence). This CDR3 reads CASSLTGTTKDTQYF. The CDR3 coding sequence is TGTGCCAGCAGCCTTACGGGGACGACCAAGGATACGCAGTATTTT.

This clonotype has more than one count but fewer than ten. The chain has TRBV10-3 and TRBJ2-5; 8 bases match TRBD1. CDR3 length equals 14 residues. CDR1 ENHRY and CDR2 SYGVKD come from the germline V gene. V shed 6 bases, J shed 5 bases, and the junction held 8 bases outside the gene matches. CDR3: CAIRMTGVVETQYF. The CDR3 nucleotides are TGTGCCATCAGGATGACAGGGGTGGTGGAGACCCAGTACTTC.

This CDR3 reads CASSSFYGYTF. CDR3 sequence (DNA): TGTGCCAGCAGCTCCTTCTATGGCTACACCTTC. This rearrangement joins TRBV6-2 or TRBV6-3 to TRBJ1-2; no clear D gene. With 6 bases removed from V and 4 bases from J, the gap between germline ends came to 6 bases. CDR3 size: 11 residues. Germline V gene data show CDR1 as MNHEY and CDR2 as SVGEGT.

This clonotype was seen many times. The chain recombines TRBV5-1 with TRBJ1-3, with TRBD1 as a possible D gene (6 bases). In germline, CDR1 is SGHRS, CDR2 YFSETQ. The CDR3 has 14 amino acids. Trimming left V 7 bases short and J 4 bases short, with 15 bases between. CDR3 DNA: TGCGCCAGCTCAACCGGACAGACGGGAAACACCATATATTTT. This codes for CASSTGQTGNTIYF.

The chain couples TRBV6-6 to TRBJ2-2; maybe TRBD1 (6 bases). Trimming left V 5 bases short and J 4 bases short, with 11 bases between. Germline assignment: CDR1 MNHNY and CDR2 SVGAGI (reference sequence). This CDR3 region has 14 residues. The CDR3 DNA follows: TGTGCCAGCAGTCGCATCAGGGGCACCGGGGAGCTGTTTTTT. It codes for CASSRIRGTGELFF.

On this clonotype itself: Since a much larger clone is just one base distant, this may be a read error. This rearrangement joins TRBV20-1 to TRBJ2-1; D gene unclear. The CDR3 runs to 16 residues. The germline V and J ends were trimmed by 6 bases and 0 bases, with 18 bases remaining between them. The germline V gene encodes CDR1 DFQATT and CDR2 SNEGSKA (reference sequence). CDR3 sequence: CSAESPGRSSYNEQFF. The CDR3 DNA sequence: TGCAGTGCGGAGAGCCCCGGCAGGAGCTCCTACAATGAGCAGTTCTTC.

This clonotype was counted between two and nine times. The chain combines TRBV7-9 with TRBJ2-1; a weak D match, TRBD2 (6 bases). This CDR3 has 13 amino acids. The germline V gene has CDR1 SEHNR and CDR2 FQNEAQ (reference sequence). Deletions cut 5 bases from V and 4 bases from J, with 9 bases between. CDR3 DNA sequence: TGTGCCAGCAGCGGGGGGACGTACAATGAGCAGTTCTTC. This codes for CASSGGTYNEQFF.

The sample holds a few counts of this clonotype. The rearrangement joins TRBV29-1 to TRBJ2-3, with TRBD1 matching 7 bases. Germline CDR1 SQVTM, CDR2 ANQGSEA. V dropped 7 bases and J dropped 2; count of bases not matched to a gene: 6. CDR3 size: 13 residues. The CDR3 region has the DNA TGCAGCGACCGACAGGGCAACACAGATACGCAGTATTTT. It yields the protein CSDRQGNTDTQYF.

The V and J genes are TRBV11-2 and TRBJ2-2; weak D call: TRBD1 (6 bases). CDR1 and CDR2 (germline): SGHAT, FQNNGV. Trimming pared 6 bases from V and 4 bases from J, leaving 18 bases between. The CDR3 is 16 amino acids. The CDR3 DNA reads as TGTGCCAGCAGGTTCCCGGGGCAGGGGCTCACCGGGGAGCTGTTTTTT. The encoded protein is CASRFPGQGLTGELFF.

This rearrangement joins TRBV13 to TRBJ2-7; 8 positions match TRBD2. CDR1 and CDR2 (germline): PRHDT, FYEKMQ (reference sequence). The J segment lost 2 bases and the V segment lost 10 bases, leaving 7 bases of the junction unmatched. This CDR3 is built from 13 residues. The CDR3 sequence is CATRGGGTYEQYF. The CDR3 DNA reads TGTGCCACCCGGGGGGGCGGCACCTACGAGCAGTACTTC.

There are a few counts of this clonotype. This chain joins TRBV3-1 and TRBJ1-1; 7 bases match TRBD1. The CDR3 sequence is 13 residues long. Germline-derived CDR1 and CDR2 are LGHDT and YNNKEL (reference sequence). J gave up 5 bases and V 4 bases, and 4 bases lay outside the gene matches. CDR3 in DNA: TGTGCCAGCAGCCCAACAGGGGATACTGAAGCTTTCTTT. It is translated as CASSPTGDTEAFF.